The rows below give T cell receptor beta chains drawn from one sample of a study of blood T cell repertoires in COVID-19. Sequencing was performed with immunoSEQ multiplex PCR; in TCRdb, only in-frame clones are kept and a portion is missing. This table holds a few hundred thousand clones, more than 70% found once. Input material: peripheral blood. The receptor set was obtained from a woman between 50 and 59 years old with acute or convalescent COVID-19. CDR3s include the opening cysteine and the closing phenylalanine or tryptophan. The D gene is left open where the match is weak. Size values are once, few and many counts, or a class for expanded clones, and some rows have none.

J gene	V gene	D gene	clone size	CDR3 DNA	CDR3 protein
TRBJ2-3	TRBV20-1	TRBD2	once	TGCAGTGCTAGTTCAGCGGGGGGGGCAGATACGCAGTATTTT	CSASSAGGADTQYF
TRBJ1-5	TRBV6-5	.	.	TGTGCCAGCAGTTACTCGAGTGTTGGAGGACAGCCCCAGCATTTT	CASSYSSVGGQPQHF
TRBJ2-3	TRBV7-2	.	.	TGTGCCAGCAGTAACCTGGGGGGGGGCAACACAGATACGCAGTATTTT	CASSNLGGGNTDTQYF
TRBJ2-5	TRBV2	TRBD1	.	TGTGCCAGCAGTGGGGGACAGAAAGAGACCCAGTACTTC	CASSGGQKETQYF
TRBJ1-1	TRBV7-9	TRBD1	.	TGTGCCAGCAGCGAACAGGGGGGGATAACTGAAGCTTTCTTT	CASSEQGGITEAFF
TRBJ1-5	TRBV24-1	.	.	TGTGCCACCAGTCGGGGGGGCAATCAGCCCCAGCATTTT	CATSRGGNQPQHF
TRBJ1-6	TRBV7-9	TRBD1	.	TGTGCCAGCAGCTCAGGACAGGCACCCCTCCACTTT	CASSSGQAPLHF
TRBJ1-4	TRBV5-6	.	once	TGTGCCAGCAGCTTGGATGCGGGGGGTGAAAAACTGTTTTTT	CASSLDAGGEKLFF
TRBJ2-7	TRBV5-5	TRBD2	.	TGTGCCAGCAGCTTGGCTACTAGCGGGAGGGCTCTCTACGAGCAGTACTTC	CASSLATSGRALYEQYF
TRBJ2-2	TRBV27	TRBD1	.	TGTGCCAGCTGCCCGCGTCGGGTACAGGGGGTGAGCGGGGAGCTGTTTTTT	CASCPRRVQGVSGELFF
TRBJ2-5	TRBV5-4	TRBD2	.	TGTGCCAGCAGTATGGCCAGCGGGGAGTCCCAGTACTTC	CASSMASGESQYF
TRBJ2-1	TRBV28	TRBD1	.	TGTGCCAGCAACTCTGACAGGGGAACTTACAATGAGCAGTTCTTC	CASNSDRGTYNEQFF
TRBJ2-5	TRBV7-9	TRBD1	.	TGTGCCAGCAGCTGGTCGACAGGGGGCCTAGAGACCCAGTACTTC	CASSWSTGGLETQYF
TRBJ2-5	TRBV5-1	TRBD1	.	TGCGCCAGCAGCGTAGCCGGGACAGGGAAAGAGACCCAGTACTTC	CASSVAGTGKETQYF
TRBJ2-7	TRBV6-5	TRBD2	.	TGTGCCACCAGACTAGCGGAGGCCTACGAGCAGTACTTC	CATRLAEAYEQYF
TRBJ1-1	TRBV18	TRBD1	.	TGTGCCAGCGGGACGGGACAGGGCTCGAAAGACCACACTGAAGCTTTCTTT	CASGTGQGSKDHTEAFF
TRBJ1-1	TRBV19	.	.	TGTGCCAGTAGTATAGATAGGGACATGACTGAAGCTTTCTTT	CASSIDRDMTEAFF
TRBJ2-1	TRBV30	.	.	TGTGCCTGGAGTCAAGGGGGTGAGCAGTTCTTC	CAWSQGGEQFF
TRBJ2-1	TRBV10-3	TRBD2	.	TGTGCCATCAGTGGGACTAGCGTAGAGAATGAGCAGTTCTTC	CAISGTSVENEQFF
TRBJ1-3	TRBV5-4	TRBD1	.	TGTGCCAGCAGCTGGGACAGCTCTGGAAACACCATATATTTT	CASSWDSSGNTIYF
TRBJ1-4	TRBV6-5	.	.	TGTGCCAGCAGCCCGCAGGGGTTCGGTGAAAAACTGTTTTTT	CASSPQGFGEKLFF
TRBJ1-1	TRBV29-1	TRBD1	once	TGCAGCGTCCTGACAGGGGAGAACACTGAAGCTTTCTTT	CSVLTGENTEAFF
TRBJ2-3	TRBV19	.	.	TGTGCCAGTAGAATCGGTCTAGACGCAGATACGCAGTATTTT	CASRIGLDADTQYF
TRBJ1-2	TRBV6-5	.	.	TGTGCCAGCAGCCGCTTGGACGGGATCTATGGCTACACCTTC	CASSRLDGIYGYTF
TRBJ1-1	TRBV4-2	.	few	TGTGCCAGCAGTCCAACGACAGTGGAGAACACTGAAGCTTTCTTT	CASSPTTVENTEAFF
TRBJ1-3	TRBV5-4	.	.	TGTGCCAGCAGCTACCGACAGACTGCCTCTGGAGGAAACACCATATATTTT	CASSYRQTASGGNTIYF